The 11 T cell receptor beta chains in this list originate from one sample, sequenced in a study of blood T cells in healthy people across ages. The authors ran a second PCR of roughly 7 to 11 cycles using a sample-barcoded 5' primer and a J-beta primer mix. TCRdb recomputed calls from the 5' RACE reads with MiXCR, one row per CDR3 protein. Altogether approximately 900,000 distinct CDR3 sequences are present, roughly 28% being singletons, with the ten largest covering about 9.4%. These records were also assigned to another study, of T cells of mothers and their children.

The sample comprised blood. Receptor source: a middle-aged woman in good health.

With regard to this clonotype: One base away lies a much larger clone, so this may be a sequencing read error. This rearrangement joins TRBV20-1 to TRBJ2-3; D is ambiguous. Germline CDR1 and CDR2: DFQATT and SNEGSKA (reference sequence). This CDR3 region has 11 residues. The DNA for the CDR3 is TGCAGGGCCGAGGACGCGGATACGCAGTATTTT. The encoded protein is CRAEDADTQYF.

Comments on this clonotype: With a much larger clone just one base away, this may be a read error. The chain uses TRBV6-1 and TRBJ2-5, with 11 bases fitting TRBD2. The CDR3 length is 15 residues. Trimming cost V 0 bases and J 11 bases; bases outside gene matches: 8. Germline values: CDR1 MNHNS, CDR2 SASEGT. The CDR3 DNA sequence: TGTGCCAGCAGTGAAGCTACTAGCGGGGGCAATGAGCAGTACTTC. Translation: CASSEATSGGNEQYF.

The CDR3 nucleotides are TGTGCCATCAACGAGGAAGGGGCAGGAAACACTGAAGCTTTCTTT. Amino acid sequence: CAINEEGAGNTEAFF. This chain links TRBV10-3 with TRBJ1-1; D may be TRBD1 (5 bases). V was clipped by 7 bases and J by 2 bases, with 17 bases between them. The CDR3 contains 15 residues. Looked up from germline, CDR1 is ENHRY and CDR2 is SYGVKD.

This chain connects TRBV28 to TRBJ1-1; 12 bases line up with TRBD1. V lost 5 bases, J lost 1 base, and 5 bases stayed unmatched. CDR1 and CDR2 from the germline V gene are MDHEN and SYDVKM. The length of the CDR3 is 16 residues. In DNA, the CDR3 is TGTGCCAGCAGTGACCGGGACAGGGGGCAGAACACTGAAGCTTTCTTT. Amino acids: CASSDRDRGQNTEAFF.

The V gene is TRBV3-1, the J gene TRBJ2-1; 10 positions match TRBD1. The V and J ends lost 1 base and 10 bases, in that order; junction bases with no gene match: 16. The CDR3 spans 18 residues. Germline CDR1 is LGHDT and CDR2 is YNNKEL (reference sequence). The CDR3 here is CASSQGWTGGESTYEQFF. In DNA form, the CDR3 reads TGTGCCAGCAGCCAAGGTTGGACAGGGGGTGAATCAACCTACGAGCAGTTCTTC.

The chain recombines TRBV20-1 with TRBJ2-3, with 11 nucleotides matching TRBD2. Germline loops: CDR1 DFQATT, CDR2 SNEGSKA (reference sequence). V lost 4 bases to trimming and J lost 6 bases; unmatched junction nucleotides: 12. The CDR3 extends over 16 amino acids. This CDR3 is CSATSVSGRAYDTQYF. CDR3 in DNA: TGCAGTGCTACCTCCGTTAGCGGGAGGGCCTATGATACGCAGTATTTT.

The J gene is TRBJ2-1, the V gene TRBV12-3 or TRBV12-4; unclear D gene. The CDR3 runs to 14 residues. V was trimmed by 2 bases and J by 13 bases, leaving 18 bases between them. CDR3 loop: CASSLQASQETQFF. The CDR3 DNA is TGTGCCAGCAGTTTACAGGCATCCCAAGAGACCCAGTTCTTC.

This clonotype has just a few counts. V usage is TRBV6-6 and J usage is TRBJ2-3, with 8 nucleotides matching TRBD2. In germline, CDR1 is MNHNY, CDR2 SVGAGI (reference sequence). The CDR3 extends over 16 amino acids. The ends lost 2 bases at V and 0 bases at J; junction bases unmatched: 4. The CDR3 reads CASSYRASGSTDTQYF. CDR3 nucleotides: TGTGCCAGCAGTTACAGGGCTAGCGGGAGCACAGATACGCAGTATTTT.

This clonotype was observed many times. The rearrangement uses TRBV4-3 and TRBJ2-7; TRBD1 might be the D (5 bases). The CDR3 is 17 amino acids. Germline V gene data show CDR1 as LGHNA and CDR2 as YSLEER. V gave up 0 bases and J gave up 2 bases, with 17 bases separating them. CDR3 nucleotides: TGCGCCAGCAGCCAAGAAAGGGGATTGCAGTTCACCTACGAGCAGTACTTC. Its protein product is CASSQERGLQFTYEQYF.

This chain joins TRBV12-3 or TRBV12-4 and TRBJ1-5; no definite D call. The CDR3 spans 15 residues. V lost 3 bases to trimming and J lost 2 bases, with 11 bases between them. The CDR3 is CASSFEGHGNQPQHF. The DNA for the CDR3 is TGTGCCAGCAGTTTCGAAGGGCACGGCAATCAGCCCCAGCATTTT.

This rearrangement joins TRBV5-1 to TRBJ1-4, with D uncertain. The germline V gene has CDR1 SGHRS and CDR2 YFSETQ. The length of the CDR3 is 14 residues. Trimming pared 0 bases from V and 7 bases from J, leaving 10 bases between. CDR3 loop: CASSLGRLGEKLFF. The CDR3 DNA reads as TGCGCCAGCAGCTTGGGCCGGCTAGGTGAAAAACTGTTTTTT.